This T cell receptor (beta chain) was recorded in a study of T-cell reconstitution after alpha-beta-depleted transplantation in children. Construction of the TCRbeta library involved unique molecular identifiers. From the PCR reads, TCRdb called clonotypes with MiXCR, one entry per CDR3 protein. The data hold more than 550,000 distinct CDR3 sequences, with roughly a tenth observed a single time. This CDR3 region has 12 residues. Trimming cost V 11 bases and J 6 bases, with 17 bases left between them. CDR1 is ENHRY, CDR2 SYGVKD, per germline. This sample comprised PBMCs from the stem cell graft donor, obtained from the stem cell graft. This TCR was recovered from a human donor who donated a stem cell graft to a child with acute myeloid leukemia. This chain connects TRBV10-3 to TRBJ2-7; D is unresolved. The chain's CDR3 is CALSSVKGEQYF. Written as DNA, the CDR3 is TGTGCCCTGAGTTCGGTCAAGGGCGAGCAGTACTTC.